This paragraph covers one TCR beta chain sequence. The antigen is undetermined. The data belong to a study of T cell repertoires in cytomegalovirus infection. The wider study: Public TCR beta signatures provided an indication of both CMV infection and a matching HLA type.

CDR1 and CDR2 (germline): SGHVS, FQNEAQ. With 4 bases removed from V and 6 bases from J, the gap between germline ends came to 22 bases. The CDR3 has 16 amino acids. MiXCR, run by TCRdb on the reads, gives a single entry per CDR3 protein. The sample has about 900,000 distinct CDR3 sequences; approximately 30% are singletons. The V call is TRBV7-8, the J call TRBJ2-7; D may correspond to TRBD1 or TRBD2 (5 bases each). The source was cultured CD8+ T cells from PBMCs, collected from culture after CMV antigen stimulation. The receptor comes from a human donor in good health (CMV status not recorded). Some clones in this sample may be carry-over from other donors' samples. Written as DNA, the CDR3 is TGTGCCAGCAGCTCTCCCACCGGGGCCGGCCCCTGCGAGCAGTACTTC. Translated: CASSSPTGAGPCEQYF.